This TCR beta chain was retrieved from a study of identical twins listed by TCRdb under 2016. Study-wide context: The study deep-sequenced TCR alpha and beta repertoires from monozygotic twins, unrelated adults of various ages and cord blood to test whether fetal clonotypes persist. To rule out contamination, the twin experiments were replicated at different times with different library preparation protocols. Overall results and qualifications from the work: Abundant cord blood beta clonotypes had fewer insertions, young adult naive repertoires showed a similar but weaker trend, and memory repertoires showed no such trend. Out-of-frame TCR alpha sequences shared between twins showed an excess of low generation-probability sequences compared with coincidental sharing between unrelated individuals. The excess sharing between twins in beta out-of-frame sequences was weaker because fewer shared sequences reduced the signal-to-noise ratio. Invariant T cells such as MAIT and iNKT could partly confound zero-insertion analyses, though diverse VJ usage argued against this for most clonotypes. In monozygotic twins, recombination models systematically underestimated out-of-frame TCR alpha sharing, but the models matched the sharing seen between unrelated individuals. Because the same donors could not be followed over many years, conclusions were based on cross-sectional statistical analysis.

Library preparation was by 5' RACE. The sequencing machine was an Illumina HiSeq 2000. Template switching introduced a universal primer binding site; the final cDNA contained a unique molecular identifier, enabling accurate counting of TCR cDNA molecules. Specific primers in the conserved constant-segment region were used to synthesize first-strand cDNA for the TCR alpha and beta chains. To control for contamination, each cDNA library was double barcoded with a SMART-Mk sample barcode plus Illumina barcodes. TruSeq adapter sequences and Illumina sample barcodes were added in two successive PCR steps. Sequencing of the TCR alpha and beta cDNA libraries was done on the Illumina HiSeq platform using custom primers. The original pipeline was this. Raw reads were processed with MiGEC to extract unique molecular identifiers, and MiXCR was used to determine CDR3 positions. Recombination models were inferred per individual with the repgenHMM and IGoR tools using an EM algorithm. Shared clonotypes were analyzed with the tcR package in R, and sharing was normalized by the product of cloneset sizes. Out-of-frame nonproductive sequences were analyzed to study raw recombination free of thymic and clonal selection effects. The public reads were quality trimmed at Q25 with fastp and then assembled into clones with MiXCR by TCRdb, keeping productive beta chains. Rows merge per CDR3 protein into single entries with the most common DNA and genes. The V and J calls were determined by TCRdb, not by the authors. This sample lists approximately 220,000 distinct CDR3 sequences; roughly 7.5% were detected once. The top ten clonotypes cover about 5.8% of the sample.

The table lists this clonotype with many counts. This clone's antigen is unknown. Base-call qualities are not available, and no considerably larger clone is one nucleotide away. Only healthy Caucasian donors were included. The twin cohort comprised three pairs of female monozygotic twins, all aged about 18 to 30 years. CD4+ and CD8+ T cell populations were isolated with positive isolation kits from Invitrogen. Measured from the cysteine to the phenylalanine, the CDR3 is 13 residues long. Solely the CDR3 DNA is kept, with 39 bases framed from the first base. Taken from the germline V gene (reference sequence), the CDR1 and CDR2 loops are PRHDT and FYEKMQ. V is shortened by 0 bases, J by 6 bases, and the region joining them spans 8 bases. The same data also contributed to another study, on yellow fever vaccine responses in identical twins. As that second paper reports: According to the authors, the vaccine-induced T cell response in identical twins seemed to be partly convergent and partly specific to each individual. The study precisely tracked vaccine-responding T cell clones in identical twins.

This receptor chain uses TRBV13 and TRBJ1-2; the D gene remains uncertain. This sequence originates from a woman younger than 35 in good health. Sequencing was done on a sample of CD8+ T cells sorted from blood. The CDR3: CASSLGLANGYTF. The nucleotide sequence reads as follows: TGTGCCAGCAGCTTAGGCCTGGCAAATGGCTACACCTTC.